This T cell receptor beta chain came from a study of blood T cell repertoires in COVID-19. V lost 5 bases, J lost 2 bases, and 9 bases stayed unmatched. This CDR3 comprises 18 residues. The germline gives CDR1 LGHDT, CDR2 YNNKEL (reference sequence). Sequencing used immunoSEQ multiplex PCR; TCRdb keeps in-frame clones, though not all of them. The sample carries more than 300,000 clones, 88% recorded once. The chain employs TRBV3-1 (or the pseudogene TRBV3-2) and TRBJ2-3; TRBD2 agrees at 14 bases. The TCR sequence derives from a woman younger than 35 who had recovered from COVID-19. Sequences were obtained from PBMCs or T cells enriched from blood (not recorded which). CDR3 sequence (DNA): TGTGCCAGCAGCACGGGACTAGCGGGGGAGGGGACCACAGATACGCAGTATTTT. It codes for CASSTGLAGEGTTDTQYF.